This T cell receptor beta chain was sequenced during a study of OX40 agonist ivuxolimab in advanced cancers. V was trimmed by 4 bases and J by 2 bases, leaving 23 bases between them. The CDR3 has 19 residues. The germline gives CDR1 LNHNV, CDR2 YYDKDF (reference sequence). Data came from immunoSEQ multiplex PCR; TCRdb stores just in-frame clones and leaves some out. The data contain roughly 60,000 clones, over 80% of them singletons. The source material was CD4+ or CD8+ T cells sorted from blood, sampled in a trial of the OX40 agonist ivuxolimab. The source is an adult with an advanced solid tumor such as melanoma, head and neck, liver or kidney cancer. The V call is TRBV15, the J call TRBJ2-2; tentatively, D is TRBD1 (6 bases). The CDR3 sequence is CATSKRKTGTNLNTGELFF. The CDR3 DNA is TGTGCCACCAGCAAACGAAAGACAGGAACCAACCTTAACACCGGGGAGCTGTTTTTT.